Following are 25 T cell receptor beta chains from one sample sequenced in a study of blood T cell repertoires in COVID-19 (dated by TCRdb to 2020 to 2022). Libraries were prepared through the immunoSEQ multiplex PCR assay. In TCRdb, the immuneACCESS table is reduced to in-frame sequences with V and J assigned. These tables do not hold every clone; where another copy was compared, an unresolved V gene accounts for under half, and the others remain unexplained. Counted in this sample were 200,000 to 250,000 clones; over 80% of them appeared once. Less than 7% of the sample goes to the ten largest clones. The sequenced sample consisted of PBMCs or T cells enriched from blood (not recorded which). The origin of the receptors is a woman in her thirties or forties who had recovered from COVID-19.

The chain combines TRBV29-1 with TRBJ1-2; D gene unclear. CDR3 size: 13 residues. Germline CDR1 SQVTM, CDR2 ANQGSEA. Between the trimmed V and J ends, which lost 6 bases and 2 bases, there was a span of 13 bases. CDR3 sequence reads: CSVGLKINYGYTF. CDR3 DNA: TGCAGCGTCGGTCTAAAAATCAACTATGGCTACACCTTC.

This chain joins TRBV19 and TRBJ2-7; 7 bases map to TRBD2. V was clipped by 3 bases and J by 8 bases; unmatched bases: 7. Germline-derived CDR1 and CDR2 are LNHDA and SQIVND (reference sequence). The CDR3 is 13 residues long. CDR3 sequence reads: CASSIGGSRQQYF. The DNA for the CDR3 is TGTGCCAGTAGTATTGGCGGGAGTCGTCAGCAGTACTTC.

The V call is TRBV9, the J call TRBJ2-1; D remains unclear. The germline V and J ends were trimmed by 0 bases and 4 bases, with 11 bases remaining between them. CDR3 size: 15 residues. Germline V gene data show CDR1 as SGDLS and CDR2 as YYNGEE. Here the CDR3 reads CASSVGAHQYNEQFF. In DNA, the CDR3 is TGTGCCAGCAGCGTAGGGGCACACCAATACAATGAGCAGTTCTTC.

V gene TRBV4-3 combines with J gene TRBJ1-6, with D maybe TRBD1 (6 bases). Looked up from germline, CDR1 is LGHNA and CDR2 is YSLEER. The CDR3 covers 14 residues. V lost 0 bases and J 8 bases, leaving 8 bases between the germline ends. DNA for the CDR3: TGCGCCAGCAGCCAAGATAACAGGGATTCACCCCTCCACTTT. It yields the protein CASSQDNRDSPLHF.

The rearrangement joins TRBV6-2 or TRBV6-3 to TRBJ1-2; 9 bases are a match to TRBD1. V lost 5 bases, J lost 8 bases, and 9 bases stayed unmatched. The length of the CDR3 is 14 residues. The V gene's germline CDR1 is MNHEY and CDR2 SVGEGT. Here the CDR3 reads CASSPPQGAGGYTF. In DNA, the CDR3 is TGTGCCAGCAGTCCACCACAGGGGGCTGGAGGCTACACCTTC.

This chain links TRBV5-8 with TRBJ1-5, with no clear D. The V and J ends lost 2 bases and 4 bases respectively, with 4 bases between them. The CDR3 is 12 residues long. Germline lookup yields CDR1 SGHTS and CDR2 YDEGEE. The CDR3 is CASSFYNQPQHF. For the CDR3, the DNA is TGTGCCAGCAGCTTCTATAATCAGCCCCAGCATTTT. Together with reference TRBV5-8 and TRBJ1-5, the CDR3 gives the full variable domain: EAGVTQSPTHLIKTRGQQATLRCSPISGHTSVYWYQQALGLGLQFLLWYDEGEERNRGNFPPRFSGRQFPNYSSELNVNALELEDSALYLCASSFYNQPQHFGDGTRLSIL.

This chain uses TRBV5-6 with TRBJ2-1, with a weak D call TRBD2 (5 bases). The ends were cut back, 0 bases at V and 8 bases at J, with 15 bases in the middle. CDR1 is SGHDT, CDR2 YYEEEE, per germline. This CDR3 contains 15 residues. CDR3 amino acids: CASSLAGVSVDEQFF. DNA for the CDR3: TGTGCCAGCAGCTTGGCCGGGGTCTCGGTCGATGAGCAGTTCTTC.

This chain links TRBV28 with TRBJ1-5; a possible D gene is TRBD1 (5 bases). CDR3 length: 17 amino acids. The V end was cut by 5 bases, the J end by 9 bases, with 26 bases between. CDR1 and CDR2 (germline): MDHEN, SYDVKM. DNA for the CDR3: TGTGCCAGCAGTGGACATACGGGCAAGGTGGAAAGTCGGCCCCAGCATTTT. This translates into CASSGHTGKVESRPQHF.

This clone has a handful of counts. The chain recombines TRBV4-1 with TRBJ2-3; 7 bases map to TRBD2. With 7 bases clipped from V and 5 bases from J, the junction kept 6 bases outside the gene matches. Germline V CDR1 and CDR2: MGHRA, YSYEKL. This CDR3 is 13 amino acids long. The CDR3 DNA sequence: TGCGCCAGCAAAAAGTCGGGGGGAGATACGCAGTATTTT. Translating it yields CASKKSGGDTQYF.

This clone was counted between two and nine times. The rearrangement uses TRBV13 and TRBJ2-1; 9 nucleotides agree with TRBD2. The J segment lost 8 bases and the V segment lost 5 bases, leaving 13 bases of the junction unmatched. This CDR3 comprises 16 residues. CDR1 and CDR2 (germline): PRHDT, FYEKMQ (reference sequence). CDR3 sequence: CASSLSLEGTSYEQFF. The CDR3 DNA is TGTGCCAGCAGCCTCTCCCTTGAAGGGACTAGCTATGAGCAGTTCTTC.

V is TRBV5-1 and J is TRBJ2-1; 8 bases fit TRBD2. V shed 4 bases and J 0 bases; nucleotides not matched to a gene: 3. Germline CDR1 and CDR2: SGHRS and YFSETQ. The CDR3 has 15 amino acids. The CDR3 nucleotides are TGCGCCAGCAGCGTTAGCGGGACCTCCTACAATGAGCAGTTCTTC. It yields the protein CASSVSGTSYNEQFF.

The rearrangement joins TRBV24-1 to TRBJ2-1; tentatively, D is TRBD2 (6 bases). Trimming stripped 4 bases from V and 7 bases from J, with 10 bases between. CDR3 size: 13 residues. The germline gives CDR1 KGHDR, CDR2 SFDVKD. CDR3 loop: CATSDGSENEQFF. The CDR3 DNA is TGTGCCACCAGTGACGGGAGTGAAAATGAGCAGTTCTTC.

The V gene is TRBV19, the J gene TRBJ1-1; no clear D. Looked up from germline, CDR1 is LNHDA and CDR2 is SQIVND (reference sequence). V shed 3 bases and J shed 5 bases, with 7 bases lying between them. There are 12 residues in the CDR3. The CDR3 reads CASSIRGTEAFF. DNA of the CDR3: TGTGCCAGTAGTATTAGAGGTACTGAAGCTTTCTTT. Supplemented by reference TRBV19 and TRBJ1-1, the full variable domain reads DGGITQSPKYLFRKEGQNVTLSCEQNLNHDAMYWYRQDPGQGLRLIYYSQIVNDFQKGDIAEGYSVSREKKESFPLTVTSAQKNPTAFYLCASSIRGTEAFFGQGTRLTVV.

The CDR3 region is CASSFWTSASTGELFF. Written as DNA, the CDR3 is TGTGCCAGCAGTTTTTGGACTAGCGCGTCCACCGGGGAGCTGTTTTTT. The V gene is TRBV27, the J gene TRBJ2-2; 9 bases are a match to TRBD2. J was trimmed by 4 bases and V by 3 bases; bases with no gene match: 6. The CDR3 runs 16 residues. Germline V CDR1 and CDR2: MNHEY, SMNVEV (reference sequence).

This clone was counted only a few times. The V call is TRBV25-1, the J call TRBJ1-3; 8 bases fit TRBD1. CDR1 is MGHDK, CDR2 SYGVNS, per germline. There are 15 residues in the CDR3. V lost 5 bases to trimming and J lost 4 bases; unmatched junction nucleotides: 7. Here the CDR3 DNA reads TGTGCCAGCAGTACTAACAGGGGGAACGGAAACACCATATATTTT. Protein: CASSTNRGNGNTIYF.

V gene TRBV30 combines with J gene TRBJ2-6; no definite D call. This CDR3 region has 14 residues. Trimming took off 3 bases at V and 0 bases at J, with 6 bases between the two ends. CDR1 and CDR2 (germline): GTSNPN, SVGIG (reference sequence). CDR3 sequence (DNA): TGTGCCTGGAGCCAGGACTCTGGGGCCAACGTCCTGACTTTC. It yields the protein CAWSQDSGANVLTF.

This chain uses TRBV7-2 with TRBJ1-2; D remains ambiguous. This CDR3 comprises 15 residues. V lost 5 bases and J 0 bases, leaving 13 bases between the germline ends. Germline V gene data show CDR1 as SGHTA and CDR2 as FQGNSA. CDR3 in amino acids: CASSPTDSANYGYTF. The CDR3 DNA reads TGTGCCAGCAGCCCCACCGATTCGGCTAACTATGGCTACACCTTC.

This rearrangement joins TRBV6-5 to TRBJ1-2, with 7 bases fitting TRBD1. V shed 6 bases and J 8 bases; nucleotides not matched to a gene: 6. Germline assignment: CDR1 MNHEY and CDR2 SVGAGI. There are 12 residues in the CDR3. The CDR3 spells CASRDRVAGYTF. The CDR3, as DNA: TGTGCCAGCAGAGACAGGGTTGCCGGCTACACCTTC.

The chain is built from TRBV6-2 or TRBV6-3 and TRBJ1-5, with D hard to call. CDR3 size: 14 residues. Trimming shortened V by 2 bases and J by 7 bases, and 12 bases separated the two germline ends. Per germline, CDR1 MNHEY and CDR2 SVGEGT. CDR3 sequence: CASSYLPVAQPQHF. CDR3 nucleotide sequence: TGTGCCAGCAGTTACCTACCTGTAGCACAGCCCCAGCATTTT.

The gene calls are TRBV6-6 and TRBJ1-2; TRBD1 aligns across 9 bases. Germline CDR1 MNHNY, CDR2 SVGAGI (reference sequence). The CDR3 is made up of 12 amino acids. Trimming removed 7 bases from V and 8 bases from J; junction bases left unmatched: 5. The CDR3 loop is CASTRQGGGYTF. Here the CDR3 DNA reads TGTGCCAGCACCCGACAGGGGGGCGGCTACACCTTC.

V and J are TRBV5-6 and TRBJ1-1; D perhaps matches TRBD1 (5 bases). Germline V gene lookup returns CDR1 SGHDT and CDR2 YYEEEE. Trimming took off 0 bases at V and 5 bases at J, with 8 bases between the two ends. There are 13 residues in the CDR3. Here the CDR3 reads CASSLAGVTEAFF. The CDR3 DNA reads as TGTGCCAGCAGCTTGGCGGGGGTTACTGAAGCTTTCTTT.

On this clone: Other nucleotide sequences in the sample specify the same CDR3. The genes are TRBV24-1 and TRBJ2-3, with TRBD2 identical over 8 bases. Germline-derived CDR1 and CDR2 are KGHDR and SFDVKD. This CDR3 contains 14 residues. V gave up 3 bases and J gave up 3 bases; unmatched junction bases: 1. The CDR3 loop reads CATSDRGGTDTQYF. The CDR3 bases are TGTGCCACCAGTGATCGGGGGGGGACAGATACGCAGTATTTT.

This clone was observed a few times. The CDR3 loop is CASSFGSSSGNTIYF. CDR3 bases: TGCGCCAGCAGCTTCGGGTCGAGCTCTGGAAACACCATATATTTT. The chain combines TRBV5-1 with TRBJ1-3; no definite D call. The CDR3 has 15 amino acids. The germline V gene encodes CDR1 SGHRS and CDR2 YFSETQ. The V end lost 2 bases, the J end lost 0 bases, and 9 bases lay between the germline ends.

This chain links TRBV28 with TRBJ2-1; 9 nucleotides agree with TRBD2. Germline CDR1 reads MDHEN; CDR2 reads SYDVKM. CDR3 length: 15 residues. V lost 7 bases, J lost 8 bases, and 12 bases stayed unmatched. CDR3 protein: CASIPGLAGRDEQFF. The DNA for the CDR3 is TGTGCCAGCATCCCCGGGCTAGCGGGGCGGGATGAGCAGTTCTTC.

This clone was recorded once. The chain has TRBV7-2 and TRBJ1-5; TRBD1 matches at 8 bases. V shed 2 bases and J 11 bases; nucleotides not matched to a gene: 8. Looked up from germline, CDR1 is SGHTA and CDR2 is FQGNSA. CDR3 size: 14 residues. CDR3 protein: CASSLTGGVESQHF. CDR3 DNA sequence: TGTGCCAGCAGCTTAACAGGGGGAGTAGAGTCCCAGCATTTT.